These 21 T cell receptor beta chains were sequenced from one sample in a study of long-term antiretroviral therapy in people with HIV. Runs used v3.0 of the immunoSEQ assay and were done at survey level. The table came from immunoSEQ multiplex PCR; TCRdb's copy has only in-frame clones and leaves some out. The repertoire holds roughly 30,000 clones, 86% seen once, with about 5% in the top ten. Source: unsorted PBMCs, taken 0.8 years after starting antiretroviral therapy. Receptor source: a young woman with HIV.

V and J are TRBV2 and TRBJ1-6, with TRBD1 as a possible D gene (5 bases). V lost 7 bases and J 3 bases, leaving 7 bases between the germline ends. The CDR3 extends over 13 amino acids. CDR1 is SNHLY and CDR2 is FYNNEI in the germline V gene. The CDR3 here is CASNGGYNSPLHF. The CDR3 DNA reads TGTGCCAGCAATGGGGGCTATAATTCACCCCTCCACTTT.

The rearrangement joins TRBV7-3 to TRBJ2-1; TRBD1 matches at 8 bases. The germline V gene encodes CDR1 SGHTA and CDR2 FQGTGA. V gave up 1 base and J gave up 5 bases; unmatched junction bases: 13. The CDR3 is 18 amino acids. As DNA, the CDR3 is TGTGCCAGCAGCTTAAGGATGGGAGGACAGGGCCCCCACAATGAGCAGTTCTTC. This encodes CASSLRMGGQGPHNEQFF.

This sequence joins TRBV5-1 and TRBJ2-1, with TRBD1 matching 7 bases. The CDR3 has 16 amino acids. Germline assignment: CDR1 SGHRS and CDR2 YFSETQ. V was clipped by 4 bases and J by 4 bases; unmatched bases: 11. This CDR3 reads CASSVDEGGAYNEQFF. The CDR3 coding sequence is TGCGCCAGCAGCGTGGACGAAGGGGGCGCATACAATGAGCAGTTCTTC.

The chain has TRBV7-8 and TRBJ2-3; D possibly corresponds to TRBD2 (5 bases). With 1 base removed from V and 0 bases from J, the gap between germline ends came to 11 bases. In germline, CDR1 is SGHVS, CDR2 FQNEAQ. CDR3 length equals 16 residues. The CDR3 reads CASSLEAAYSTDTQYF. CDR3 in DNA: TGTGCCAGCAGCTTAGAAGCGGCATATAGCACAGATACGCAGTATTTT.

The chain employs TRBV30 and TRBJ1-6; D perhaps matches TRBD1 (6 bases). Germline loops: CDR1 GTSNPN, CDR2 SVGIG (reference sequence). The CDR3 loop spans 13 amino acids. V was pared by 7 bases and J by 7 bases, with 14 bases between. CDR3 nucleotides: TGTGCCTCACAGGGTGGGGTGAATTCACCCCTCCACTTT. Its protein is CASQGGVNSPLHF.

The chain couples TRBV10-1 to TRBJ1-2; D may be TRBD1 (5 bases). Trimming left V 10 bases short and J 6 bases short, with 15 bases between. CDR1 and CDR2 (germline): WNHNN, SYGVQD (reference sequence). This CDR3 region has 12 residues. The CDR3 protein is CATSPWGDGYTF. CDR3 coding DNA: TGCGCCACATCCCCATGGGGGGATGGCTACACCTTC.

The V call is TRBV7-2, the J call TRBJ2-5, with 8 bases fitting TRBD1. The CDR3 covers 14 residues. CDR1 and CDR2 from the germline V gene are SGHTA and FQGNSA. The junction had 7 bases not matched to a gene; V was cut back by 5 bases and J by 5 bases. In DNA form, the CDR3 reads TGTGCCAGCAGCCCTGGGACAGGTGGGGAGACCCAGTACTTC. It encodes CASSPGTGGETQYF.

The chain employs TRBV19 and TRBJ1-5; no clear D. The CDR3 loop spans 15 amino acids. The V end lost 6 bases, the J end lost 3 bases, and 15 bases lay between the germline ends. The V gene's germline CDR1 is LNHDA and CDR2 SQIVND (reference sequence). CDR3 nucleotide sequence: TGTGCCAGTAGCCTTACTTGGGGTTACAATCAGCCCCAGCATTTT. Its protein product is CASSLTWGYNQPQHF.

The chain couples TRBV11-2 to TRBJ2-5; D is uncertain. The CDR3 spans 15 residues. V dropped 4 bases and J dropped 4 bases, with 16 bases sitting between them. Germline assignment: CDR1 SGHAT and CDR2 FQNNGV. Here the CDR3 reads CASSYRLVVGETQYF. DNA for the CDR3: TGTGCCAGCAGCTACCGACTGGTTGTAGGAGAGACCCAGTACTTC.

The table lists this clone with a few counts. The V gene is TRBV29-1, the J gene TRBJ1-3; D remains unclear. The CDR3 runs to 12 residues. Trimming left V 3 bases short and J 7 bases short, with 10 bases between. In germline, CDR1 is SQVTM, CDR2 ANQGSEA. CDR3 sequence: CSVDEEGNTIYF. The CDR3 coding sequence is TGCAGCGTTGATGAGGAAGGGAACACCATATATTTT.

This chain connects TRBV2 to TRBJ1-2; TRBD1 aligns across 7 bases. Trimming at V came to 4 bases and at J to 2 bases, leaving 4 bases not matched to a gene. Germline V gives CDR1 SNHLY, CDR2 FYNNEI. The CDR3 has 14 residues. The CDR3 protein is CASSVGRGNYGYTF. Written as DNA, the CDR3 is TGTGCCAGCAGTGTGGGCAGGGGGAACTATGGCTACACCTTC. Looking up the rest from reference TRBV2 and TRBJ1-2 gives the full variable domain: EPEVTQTPSHQVTQMGQEVILRCVPISNHLYFYWYRQILGQKVEFLVSFYNNEISEKSEIFDDQFSVERPDGSNFTLKIRSTKLEDSAMYFCASSVGRGNYGYTFGSGTRLTVV.

The chain joins TRBV6-5 to TRBJ2-3; perhaps TRBD2 as D (6 bases). The V gene lost 1 base and the J gene lost 0 bases, with 8 bases spanning the gap. Germline CDR1 is MNHEY and CDR2 is SVGAGI. There are 15 residues in the CDR3. The CDR3 spells CASSYYGTSTDTQYF. The CDR3 DNA is TGTGCCAGCAGTTACTACGGGACTAGCACAGATACGCAGTATTTT.

This chain connects TRBV28 to TRBJ1-5, with D uncertain. Germline CDR1 and CDR2: MDHEN and SYDVKM. Between the trimmed V and J ends, which lost 7 bases and 2 bases, there was a span of 6 bases. The CDR3 contains 12 residues. The CDR3 DNA reads as TGTGCCAGCAAGGTTGGCAATCAGCCCCAGCATTTT. Encoded protein: CASKVGNQPQHF.

The rearrangement joins TRBV5-5 to TRBJ1-1, with 8 bases aligning to TRBD1. The length of the CDR3 is 13 residues. Germline V lookup: CDR1 SGHKS, CDR2 YYEKEE (reference sequence). J gave up 3 bases and V 4 bases, and 2 bases lay outside the gene matches. CDR3: CASSMTGDTEAFF. CDR3 sequence (DNA): TGTGCCAGCAGCATGACAGGGGACACTGAAGCTTTCTTT.

The sample holds one count of this clone. V usage is TRBV7-8 and J usage is TRBJ2-2, with 10 nucleotides matching TRBD1. CDR3 length equals 18 residues. CDR1 is SGHVS and CDR2 is FQNEAQ in the germline V gene. The junction had 10 bases not matched to a gene; V was cut back by 3 bases and J by 3 bases. The CDR3, as DNA: TGTGCCAGCAGCTTCCCCGGGACAGGGGCGGATTACACCGGGGAGCTGTTTTTT. Its protein product is CASSFPGTGADYTGELFF.

The DNA for the CDR3 is TGTGCCAGCTCACAACAGAACAAAAACATTCAGTACTTC. This codes for CASSQQNKNIQYF. This rearrangement joins TRBV18 to TRBJ2-4; D is uncertain. CDR3 length: 13 residues. Trimming took 4 bases from V and 3 from J, leaving 7 bases between them. Germline V lookup: CDR1 KGHSH, CDR2 LQKENI.

The chain recombines TRBV29-1 with TRBJ2-2, with D possibly matching TRBD1 (6 bases). The ends were cut back, 7 bases at V and 6 bases at J, with 12 bases in the middle. From germline, CDR1 is SQVTM and CDR2 ANQGSEA. This CDR3 spans 12 amino acids. CDR3 DNA: TGCAGCGGCCGAGAGGGGGCCGGGGAGCTGTTTTTT. It codes for CSGREGAGELFF.

The chain carries TRBV29-1 and TRBJ2-3; D unresolved. Germline V lookup: CDR1 SQVTM, CDR2 ANQGSEA. The V gene lost 5 bases and the J gene lost 1 base, with 13 bases spanning the gap. The CDR3 runs to 14 residues. The CDR3 loop reads CSVRSRNGTDTQYF. As DNA, the CDR3 is TGCAGCGTTCGATCCCGAAACGGCACAGATACGCAGTATTTT.

The chain is built from TRBV7-9 and TRBJ1-1; D is possibly TRBD1 (6 bases). The V end was cut by 5 bases, the J end by 2 bases, with 12 bases between. CDR3 length: 14 residues. Germline CDR1 is SEHNR and CDR2 is FQNEAQ (reference sequence). DNA for the CDR3: TGTGCCAGCAGCCCAGGGACACTAAACACTGAAGCTTTCTTT. Translation gives CASSPGTLNTEAFF.

This chain connects TRBV9 to TRBJ2-5, with D maybe TRBD1 (5 bases). The germline CDR1 and CDR2 sequences are SGDLS and YYNGEE. The CDR3 contains 16 residues. Trimming took off 9 bases at V and 1 base at J, with 22 bases between the two ends. CDR3 bases: TGTGCCACCAGTCGAGATCAGGGAAGGCCCCAAGAGACCCAGTACTTC. This codes for CATSRDQGRPQETQYF.

V gene TRBV11-2 combines with J gene TRBJ1-4, with D tentatively TRBD1 (6 bases). The ends were cut back, 1 base at V and 7 bases at J, with 13 bases in the middle. Per germline, CDR1 SGHAT and CDR2 FQNNGV. The CDR3 extends over 15 amino acids. The CDR3 nucleotides are TGTGCCAGCAGCTTAGTCGTCAGGGGAGGTGAAAAACTGTTTTTT. Translating gives CASSLVVRGGEKLFF.